This T cell receptor beta chain was recorded in a study of OX40 agonist ivuxolimab in advanced cancers. Across the whole study: At doses from 0.01 to 10 mg/kg, patients were given intravenous ivuxolimab every 2 weeks. Regarding the study as a whole: At doses 0.1 to 3.0 mg/kg, CD4+ and CD8+ clones expanded.

The method was immunoSEQ multiplex PCR; TCRdb's version includes in-frame clones alone and lacks a portion of them. The data contain just under 85,000 clones, approximately 84% of them seen just once; the ten biggest clones take up less than 3.5%. As for this clone: The antigen is not known.

The TCR originated in an adult with an advanced solid tumor such as melanoma, head and neck, liver or kidney cancer. The specimen comprised CD4+ or CD8+ T cells sorted from blood, sampled in a trial of the OX40 agonist ivuxolimab.

CDR3 bases: TGTGCCAGTAGGGGGGACCCCTCCTACAATGAGCAGTTCTTC. Encoded protein: CASRGDPSYNEQFF. The rearrangement links TRBV7-2 to TRBJ2-1; D may correspond to TRBD1 or TRBD2 (6 bases each). Trimming cost V 9 bases and J 0 bases, with 12 bases left between them. This CDR3 is 14 amino acids long. CDR1 is SGHTA, CDR2 FQGNSA, per germline.